Listed below are T cell receptor beta chains from one sample, sequenced in a study of cytomegalovirus exposure and HLA in healthy donors. Assay used: immunoSEQ multiplex PCR; TCRdb lists only in-frame clones, some missing. This sample has 130,000 or so clones, with 8.5% to 9% found just once. Sequenced material: PBMCs. These receptors were obtained from a woman aged 40 to 55 in good health and CMV-seropositive. Both conserved end residues are part of each CDR3. D genes are given only for firm matches. The listing skips clone size in some rows; elsewhere it reads once, few, many or a size class.

D gene: NA; clone size: few; J gene: TRBJ1-3; V gene: TRBV5-4; CDR3 protein: CASSTLQAAAGNTIYF; CDR3 DNA: TGTGCCAGCAGCACCTTACAGGCGGCTGCTGGAAACACCATATATTTT
D gene: TRBD1; clone size: NA; J gene: TRBJ1-4; V gene: TRBV13; CDR3 protein: CASSLATGVRKLFF; CDR3 DNA: TGTGCCAGCAGCTTAGCAACAGGGGTTCGGAAACTGTTTTTT
D gene: NA; clone size: NA; J gene: TRBJ1-1; V gene: TRBV10-2; CDR3 protein: CASGQGSFSMNTEAFF; CDR3 DNA: TGCGCCAGCGGTCAGGGGTCTTTTAGTATGAACACTGAAGCTTTCTTT
D gene: NA; clone size: NA; J gene: TRBJ2-7; V gene: TRBV5-1; CDR3 protein: CASSKGHNYEQYF; CDR3 DNA: TGCGCCAGCAGCAAAGGACACAACTACGAGCAGTACTTC
D gene: NA; clone size: NA; J gene: TRBJ1-5; V gene: TRBV19; CDR3 protein: CASSIVGTTPSQPQHF; CDR3 DNA: TGTGCCAGTAGTATAGTCGGCACTACTCCTTCCCAGCCCCAGCATTTT
D gene: NA; clone size: few; J gene: TRBJ1-1; V gene: TRBV5-5; CDR3 protein: CASSWGVLNTEAFF; CDR3 DNA: TGTGCCAGCAGCTGGGGAGTTTTGAACACTGAAGCTTTCTTT
D gene: NA; clone size: NA; J gene: TRBJ1-6; V gene: TRBV15; CDR3 protein: CATSADRRYNSPLHF; CDR3 DNA: TGTGCCACCAGCGCTGACAGGCGCTATAATTCACCCCTCCACTTT
D gene: TRBD2; clone size: NA; J gene: TRBJ2-5; V gene: TRBV27; CDR3 protein: CASSLLGRGTETQYF; CDR3 DNA: TGTGCCAGCAGTCTACTGGGGCGGGGGACGGAGACCCAGTACTTC
D gene: NA; clone size: few; J gene: TRBJ2-7; V gene: TRBV7-9; CDR3 protein: CASSLDQGSLEQYF; CDR3 DNA: TGTGCCAGCAGCTTAGATCAGGGGAGCTTGGAGCAGTACTTC
D gene: NA; clone size: NA; J gene: TRBJ1-5; V gene: TRBV12-5; CDR3 protein: CASGSLPGNQPQHF; CDR3 DNA: TGTGCTAGTGGTTCCCTGCCAGGCAATCAGCCCCAGCATTTT
D gene: NA; clone size: NA; J gene: TRBJ2-2; V gene: TRBV6-4; CDR3 protein: CASSEYSPPTGELFF; CDR3 DNA: TGTGCCAGCAGTGAGTACAGTCCTCCAACCGGGGAGCTGTTTTTT
D gene: NA; clone size: NA; J gene: TRBJ2-1; V gene: TRBV27; CDR3 protein: CASSNRTERGQFF; CDR3 DNA: TGTGCCAGCAGTAATCGAACGGAGCGCGGGCAGTTCTTC
D gene: NA; clone size: NA; J gene: TRBJ2-5; V gene: TRBV6-5; CDR3 protein: CASTQEGQRTQYF; CDR3 DNA: TGTGCCAGCACCCAGGAGGGTCAAAGGACCCAGTACTTC
D gene: NA; clone size: few; J gene: TRBJ1-1; V gene: TRBV30; CDR3 protein: CAWSVSNTEAFF; CDR3 DNA: TGTGCCTGGAGTGTCTCGAACACTGAAGCTTTCTTT
D gene: TRBD2; clone size: NA; J gene: TRBJ2-1; V gene: TRBV28; CDR3 protein: CASSSGLGLAGGGQFF; CDR3 DNA: TGTGCCAGCAGTTCCGGACTAGGACTAGCGGGGGGTGGGCAGTTCTTC
D gene: NA; clone size: NA; J gene: TRBJ1-2; V gene: TRBV27; CDR3 protein: CASSSTGNYGYTF; CDR3 DNA: TGTGCCAGCAGTTCAACAGGGAACTATGGCTACACCTTC
D gene: TRBD1; clone size: few; J gene: TRBJ1-5; V gene: TRBV19; CDR3 protein: CASSLRRQGASQPQHF; CDR3 DNA: TGTGCCAGTAGCCTGCGGCGACAGGGGGCTAGCCAGCCCCAGCATTTT
D gene: NA; clone size: few; J gene: TRBJ2-7; V gene: TRBV7-2; CDR3 protein: CASSEAGQGAYEQYF; CDR3 DNA: TGTGCCAGCAGTGAGGCGGGGCAGGGGGCCTACGAGCAGTACTTC
D gene: TRBD1; clone size: few; J gene: TRBJ2-2; V gene: TRBV9; CDR3 protein: CASSVRAGGAASNTGELFF; CDR3 DNA: TGTGCCAGCAGCGTAAGGGCAGGGGGAGCCGCTTCGAACACCGGGGAGCTGTTTTTT
D gene: NA; clone size: NA; J gene: TRBJ2-1; V gene: TRBV5-6; CDR3 protein: CASNDLRDLQPQFF; CDR3 DNA: TGTGCCAGCAACGACCTCCGGGACTTACAACCGCAGTTCTTC
D gene: TRBD1; clone size: many; J gene: TRBJ2-5; V gene: TRBV5-6; CDR3 protein: CASSLDRGETQYF; CDR3 DNA: TGTGCCAGCAGCTTGGACAGGGGTGAGACCCAGTACTTC
D gene: NA; clone size: NA; J gene: TRBJ2-3; V gene: TRBV6-6; CDR3 protein: CASSLGLGRDTQYF; CDR3 DNA: TGTGCCAGCAGCCTCGGACTGGGAAGGGATACGCAGTATTTT
D gene: TRBD1; clone size: few; J gene: TRBJ1-1; V gene: TRBV7-8; CDR3 protein: CASSLGPRGLIIAEAFF; CDR3 DNA: TGTGCCAGCAGCCTGGGGCCCAGGGGGCTTATTATCGCTGAAGCTTTCTTT
D gene: TRBD1; clone size: many; J gene: TRBJ1-1; V gene: TRBV6-4; CDR3 protein: CASSLNSGTGNTEAFF; CDR3 DNA: TGTGCCAGCAGCCTCAACTCCGGGACAGGGAACACTGAAGCTTTCTTT
D gene: NA; clone size: few; J gene: TRBJ2-7; V gene: TRBV6-1; CDR3 protein: CASSGRADLSYEQYF; CDR3 DNA: TGTGCCAGCAGTGGTAGAGCGGACCTTTCCTACGAGCAGTACTTC
D gene: NA; clone size: NA; J gene: TRBJ2-1; V gene: TRBV11-2; CDR3 protein: CASSAFPSVQFF; CDR3 DNA: TGTGCCAGCAGCGCCTTCCCTAGCGTGCAGTTCTTC
D gene: NA; clone size: few; J gene: TRBJ2-7; V gene: TRBV27; CDR3 protein: CASSSIRGQELYEQYF; CDR3 DNA: TGTGCCAGCAGTTCTATACGTGGGCAAGAACTCTACGAGCAGTACTTC
D gene: NA; clone size: few; J gene: TRBJ1-1; V gene: TRBV5-1; CDR3 protein: CASSSGMNTEAFF; CDR3 DNA: TGCGCCAGCAGCTCCGGGATGAACACTGAAGCTTTCTTT
D gene: NA; clone size: NA; J gene: TRBJ1-1; V gene: TRBV5-1; CDR3 protein: CASSLGQRNTEAFF; CDR3 DNA: TGCGCCAGCAGCTTGGGACAGAGGAACACTGAAGCTTTCTTT
D gene: NA; clone size: NA; J gene: TRBJ1-1; V gene: TRBV28; CDR3 protein: CASSIQGAEAFF; CDR3 DNA: TGTGCCAGCAGTATACAGGGCGCTGAAGCTTTCTTT
D gene: NA; clone size: NA; J gene: TRBJ2-7; V gene: TRBV9; CDR3 protein: CASSPRQPPYEQYF; CDR3 DNA: TGTGCCAGCAGCCCCCGACAGCCGCCCTACGAGCAGTACTTC
D gene: NA; clone size: few; J gene: TRBJ1-5; V gene: TRBV7-2; CDR3 protein: CASSLSSQPQHF; CDR3 DNA: TGTGCCAGCAGCTTATCGAGCCAGCCCCAGCATTTT
D gene: NA; clone size: once; J gene: TRBJ2-1; V gene: TRBV5-5; CDR3 protein: CASTTLSRSVNYNEQFF; CDR3 DNA: TGTGCCAGCACCACCCTGTCCCGGTCGGTTAACTACAATGAGCAGTTCTTC
D gene: NA; clone size: NA; J gene: TRBJ2-6; V gene: TRBV2; CDR3 protein: CASRPLQGPAFVLTF; CDR3 DNA: TGTGCCAGCAGGCCACTACAGGGCCCTGCCTTCGTCCTGACTTTC
D gene: TRBD1; clone size: NA; J gene: TRBJ1-2; V gene: TRBV2; CDR3 protein: CASSRDSPYGYTF; CDR3 DNA: TGTGCCAGCAGTCGGGACAGCCCTTATGGCTACACCTTC
D gene: TRBD2; clone size: NA; J gene: TRBJ2-3; V gene: TRBV7-2; CDR3 protein: CASSLRRGGTDTQYF; CDR3 DNA: TGTGCCAGCAGCTTACGGCGGGGGGGCACAGATACGCAGTATTTT
D gene: TRBD1; clone size: medium-sized; J gene: TRBJ1-1; V gene: TRBV5-1; CDR3 protein: CASSGNRGAPSTEAFF; CDR3 DNA: TGCGCCAGCAGCGGAAACAGGGGCGCCCCTAGTACTGAAGCTTTCTTT
D gene: TRBD1; clone size: few; J gene: TRBJ1-4; V gene: TRBV5-1; CDR3 protein: CASSLEPGQGWEKLFF; CDR3 DNA: TGCGCCAGCAGCTTGGAACCGGGACAGGGGTGGGAAAAACTGTTTTTT
D gene: NA; clone size: few; J gene: TRBJ2-1; V gene: TRBV27; CDR3 protein: CASSFGGGAYNEQFF; CDR3 DNA: TGTGCCAGCAGTTTTGGAGGGGGCGCTTACAATGAGCAGTTCTTC
D gene: TRBD1; clone size: NA; J gene: TRBJ2-3; V gene: TRBV19; CDR3 protein: CASSFPFRGQGGLDTQYF; CDR3 DNA: TGTGCCAGTAGCTTCCCGTTCAGGGGGCAAGGAGGCCTAGATACGCAGTATTTT
D gene: NA; clone size: few; J gene: TRBJ1-4; V gene: TRBV28; CDR3 protein: CAGNAGANEKLFF; CDR3 DNA: TGTGCCGGTAATGCGGGTGCTAATGAAAAACTGTTTTTT
D gene: NA; clone size: few; J gene: TRBJ1-1; V gene: TRBV27; CDR3 protein: CASSFSTGGLTEAFF; CDR3 DNA: TGTGCCAGCAGTTTTTCAACGGGGGGACTCACTGAAGCTTTCTTT
D gene: NA; clone size: NA; J gene: TRBJ1-2; V gene: TRBV29-1; CDR3 protein: CSVDTQAPGGYTF; CDR3 DNA: TGCAGCGTTGACACGCAGGCCCCAGGCGGCTACACCTTC
D gene: NA; clone size: NA; J gene: TRBJ1-1; V gene: TRBV19; CDR3 protein: CASSIEQGGGTEAFF; CDR3 DNA: TGTGCCAGTAGTATAGAACAAGGCGGGGGCACTGAAGCTTTCTTT
D gene: NA; clone size: NA; J gene: TRBJ2-3; V gene: TRBV30; CDR3 protein: CAWSVVVDTQYF; CDR3 DNA: TGTGCCTGGAGCGTAGTGGTAGATACGCAGTATTTT